Sequencing of this T cell receptor beta chain was carried out in a study of Ad26.COV2.S vaccination and SARS-CoV-2 variants. The sample's treatment: around 19 received Ad26.COV2.S at low or high dose, single or two shots; about 5 received placebo; per-sample allocation not given. Sample collection was performed on day 63 after the first vaccine or placebo injection. The table came from immunoSEQ multiplex PCR; TCRdb's copy has only in-frame clones and leaves some out. The repertoire holds about 440,000 clones, with roughly 87% as singletons. The CDR3 runs 12 residues. Unmatched junction bases numbered 0, after V lost 3 bases and J lost 6 bases. Germline V lookup: CDR1 MNHEY, CDR2 SMNVEV (reference sequence).

The rearrangement links TRBV27 to TRBJ2-3, with 7 bases lining up with TRBD2. The material was peripheral blood, obtained in a trial of Ad26.COV2.S vaccine versus placebo. This receptor was taken from a person between 18 and 65 years old who received the Ad26.COV2.S COVID-19 vaccine or a placebo. The CDR3 protein is CASSFGGDTQYF. Written as DNA, the CDR3 is TGTGCCAGCAGTTTCGGGGGGGATACGCAGTATTTT.